One sample yielded the 17 T cell receptor beta chains listed below, sequenced in a study of T cell responses to AZD1222 COVID-19 vaccine. Libraries were prepared by immunoSEQ multiplex PCR; TCRdb keeps only in-frame clonotypes and omits some of them. The sample lists tens of thousands of clones; 90% were seen once. The sample in question was peripheral blood, obtained on day 0 of AZD1222 vaccination. Receptor source: an adult in good health.

Here the CDR3 reads CASSIAVGAYGYTF. Written as DNA, the CDR3 is TGTGCCAGTAGTATAGCCGTCGGTGCCTATGGCTACACCTTC. V and J are TRBV19 and TRBJ1-2; D unclear. Trimming cost V 1 base and J 4 bases, with 10 bases left between them. CDR1 and CDR2 (germline): LNHDA, SQIVND (reference sequence). The CDR3 loop spans 14 amino acids.

The V gene is TRBV14, the J gene TRBJ1-6, with 8 nucleotides matching TRBD1. CDR1 is SGHDN, CDR2 FVKESK, per germline. This CDR3 spans 15 amino acids. Trimming cost V 4 bases and J 6 bases; bases outside gene matches: 5. CDR3 coding DNA: TGTGCCAGCAGCCGACGACAGGGGCCTAATTCACCCCTCCACTTT. Translating gives CASSRRQGPNSPLHF. Using reference TRBV14 and TRBJ1-6 for the parts outside the CDR3, the full variable domain is EAGVTQFPSHSVIEKGQTVTLRCDPISGHDNLYWYRRVMGKEIKFLLHFVKESKQDESGMPNNRFLAERTGGTYSTLKVQPAELEDSGVYFCASSRRQGPNSPLHFGNGTRLTVT.

The V gene is TRBV27, the J gene TRBJ2-2; D could derive from TRBD1 or TRBD2 (6 bases each). CDR1 and CDR2 from the germline V gene are MNHEY and SMNVEV (reference sequence). There are 14 residues in the CDR3. V lost 8 bases and J 7 bases, leaving 17 bases between the germline ends. CDR3 loop: CASGGWGAGGELFF. DNA of the CDR3: TGTGCCAGCGGGGGATGGGGGGCAGGCGGGGAGCTGTTTTTT.

The count of this clone is one. The chain combines TRBV19 with TRBJ1-2; D ambiguous. Trimming pared 1 base from V and 4 bases from J, leaving 10 bases between. This CDR3 has 14 residues. Germline V gene sequence: CDR1 LNHDA, CDR2 SQIVND (reference sequence). The CDR3 reads CASSIGQRAYGYTF. The DNA for the CDR3 is TGTGCCAGTAGTATAGGACAACGCGCCTATGGCTACACCTTC.

The J gene is TRBJ1-2, the V gene TRBV10-3; the D gene is possibly TRBD1 (5 bases). Germline V CDR1 and CDR2: ENHRY, SYGVKD. This CDR3 region has 13 residues. V was clipped by 2 bases and J by 1 base, with 5 bases between them. The CDR3 bases are TGTGCCATCAGTGAGGACAGTAACTATGGCTACACCTTC. It yields the protein CAISEDSNYGYTF.

The chain recombines TRBV5-1 with TRBJ2-2; 8 nucleotides line up with TRBD2. The V and J ends lost 0 bases and 5 bases, in that order; junction bases with no gene match: 3. The CDR3 consists of 15 residues. The V gene's germline CDR1 is SGHRS and CDR2 YFSETQ. In DNA form, the CDR3 reads TGCGCCAGCAGCTTGGCCGGGGGGGAAACCGGGGAGCTGTTTTTT. Translating it yields CASSLAGGETGELFF.

J is TRBJ2-7 and V is TRBV5-1; no clear D gene. Germline lookup yields CDR1 SGHRS and CDR2 YFSETQ. The CDR3 runs to 13 residues. The V end lost 5 bases, the J end lost 2 bases, and 11 bases lay between the germline ends. The CDR3 DNA is TGCGCCAGCAGAAACTCTCCCGCCTACGAGCAGTACTTC. Its protein product is CASRNSPAYEQYF.

The rearrangement uses TRBV9 and TRBJ1-1; 8 bases agree with TRBD1. V was pared by 4 bases and J by 5 bases, with 7 bases of the junction left unmatched. The V gene's germline CDR1 is SGDLS and CDR2 YYNGEE. There are 14 residues in the CDR3. This CDR3 is CASSTTGVGTEAFF. The CDR3 DNA follows: TGTGCCAGCAGCACGACAGGGGTAGGTACTGAAGCTTTCTTT.

This chain uses TRBV7-3 with TRBJ1-3, with no clear D. The CDR3 spans 10 residues. The germline V gene encodes CDR1 SGHTA and CDR2 FQGTGA. Trimming shortened V by 8 bases and J by 4 bases, and 3 bases separated the two germline ends. CDR3 sequence reads: CASWGNTIYF. CDR3 bases: TGTGCCAGCTGGGGAAACACCATATATTTT.

The chain joins TRBV7-6 to TRBJ1-2; D gene unclear. Trimming stripped 5 bases from V and 4 bases from J, with 14 bases between. CDR1 is SGHVS, CDR2 FNYEAQ, per germline. The CDR3 is 14 amino acids. The CDR3 DNA reads TGTGCCAGCAGCCCCGCCGCAGGCCCCTATGGCTACACCTTC. It specifies CASSPAAGPYGYTF.

The genes are TRBV11-3 and TRBJ2-2; 7 bases are shared with TRBD1. Trimming cost V 6 bases and J 1 base; bases outside gene matches: 2. The germline gives CDR1 SGHNT, CDR2 YENEEA. The length of the CDR3 is 14 residues. The CDR3 sequence: CASRRTGNTGELFF. The CDR3 coding sequence is TGTGCCAGCAGGCGGACAGGGAACACCGGGGAGCTGTTTTTT.

This clone appeared a few times. The V gene is TRBV2, the J gene TRBJ1-5; D is undetermined. V was trimmed by 4 bases and J by 3 bases, leaving 10 bases between them. The CDR3 covers 14 residues. Germline-derived CDR1 and CDR2 are SNHLY and FYNNEI. CDR3 amino acids: CASSAGRINQPQHF. The CDR3 coding sequence is TGTGCCAGCAGTGCTGGGCGGATCAATCAGCCCCAGCATTTT.

This clone was counted between two and nine times. V and J are TRBV27 and TRBJ1-5, with D maybe TRBD1 (5 bases). CDR3 length: 13 amino acids. From germline, CDR1 is MNHEY and CDR2 SMNVEV (reference sequence). V lost 6 bases, J lost 7 bases, and 13 bases lay in between. The CDR3: CASSPWGGQPQHF. CDR3 nucleotide sequence: TGTGCCAGCAGCCCCTGGGGGGGACAGCCCCAGCATTTT.

The table lists this clone with a count of one. The J gene is TRBJ2-1, the V gene TRBV19; 14 nucleotides align to TRBD2. There are 18 residues in the CDR3. Germline CDR1 reads LNHDA; CDR2 reads SQIVND (reference sequence). V lost 5 bases, J lost 0 bases, and 6 bases stayed unmatched. The DNA of the CDR3 is TGTGCCAGTAGTTGGACTAGCGGGGGGCCGAGCTCCTACAATGAGCAGTTCTTC. The encoded protein is CASSWTSGGPSSYNEQFF.

V is TRBV3-1 (or the pseudogene TRBV3-2) and J is TRBJ1-1, with 8 bases matching TRBD1. J gave up 1 base and V 11 bases, and 3 bases lay outside the gene matches. The CDR3 runs to 12 residues. Per the germline V gene, CDR1 is LGHDT and CDR2 is YNNKEL (reference sequence). The CDR3 spells CACGQGNTEAFF. In nucleotides, the CDR3 is TGTGCCTGTGGACAGGGGAACACTGAAGCTTTCTTT.

This sequence joins TRBV6-5 and TRBJ1-3; D ambiguous. CDR1 and CDR2 from the germline V gene are MNHEY and SVGAGI. V was shortened by 6 bases and J by 0 bases, with 6 bases between the two germline ends. There are 13 residues in the CDR3. CDR3 residues: CASRTSSGNTIYF. The CDR3 DNA sequence: TGTGCCAGCAGAACAAGCTCTGGAAACACCATATATTTT.

The chain links TRBV28 to TRBJ1-5; D unresolved. With 1 base removed from V and 7 bases from J, the gap between germline ends came to 5 bases. Germline V gene sequence: CDR1 MDHEN, CDR2 SYDVKM. The CDR3 extends over 12 amino acids. CDR3: CASSLFPQPQHF. CDR3 DNA sequence: TGTGCCAGCAGTTTATTCCCACAGCCCCAGCATTTT.